This TCR beta chain is drawn from a study of cytomegalovirus exposure and HLA in healthy donors. A multiplex PCR was run with 60 Vbeta primers and 13 Jbeta primers. The protocol was immunoSEQ multiplex PCR, while the TCRdb copy is restricted to in-frame clones and leaves out a portion. Among around 190,000 clones listed, 83% were seen once. The length of the CDR3 is 15 residues. Unmatched junction bases numbered 8, after V lost 2 bases and J lost 9 bases. Germline V gene data show CDR1 as SQVTM and CDR2 as ANQGSEA. The J gene is TRBJ2-1, the V gene TRBV29-1, with 12 bases fitting TRBD2. The sequencing sample was made of PBMCs. This receptor was obtained from a man aged 40-49 years in good health and CMV-seropositive. CDR3 residues: CSVEKRLAGVGEQFF. The CDR3 region has the DNA TGCAGCGTTGAAAAGAGACTAGCGGGAGTAGGTGAGCAGTTCTTC.